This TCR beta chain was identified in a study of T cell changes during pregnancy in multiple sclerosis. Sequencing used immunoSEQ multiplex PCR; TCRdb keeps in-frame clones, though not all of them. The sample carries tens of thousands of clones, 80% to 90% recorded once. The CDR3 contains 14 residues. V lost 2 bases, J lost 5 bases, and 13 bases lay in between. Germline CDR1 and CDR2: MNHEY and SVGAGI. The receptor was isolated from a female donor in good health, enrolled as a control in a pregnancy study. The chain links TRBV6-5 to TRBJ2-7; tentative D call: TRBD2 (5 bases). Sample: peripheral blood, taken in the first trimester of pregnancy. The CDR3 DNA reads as TGTGCCAGCAGTTACGAGGGTTCCGGCAACGAGCAGTACTTC. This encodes CASSYEGSGNEQYF.